This T cell receptor beta chain was recovered during a study of shared clonotypes between healthy human individuals (TCRdb year 2020). A note on the overall study: The cohort included a few men and a couple of women between 18 and 49 years of age. For each donor, CD4 naive and CD4 memory were each given three plates, CD8 naive was given two plates, and CD8 memory was given one plate. To estimate repertoire size and how much clonotypes are shared between individuals, the study performed deep sequencing of blood TCR repertoires from a few healthy adults. To increase sequencing depth and limit assay-specific biases, TCR repertoire library preparation and sequencing were carried out by different laboratories using diverse techniques. Between about 0.8 and 9 billion PBMCs per donor were obtained by leukapheresis.

Study-level results and caveats: Because the study included a small number of donors, the genetic and exposure-history diversity represented was limited. When a few donors were compared, the shared fraction of clonotypes was about 5% for naive CD4, 3% to 4% for naive CD8, roughly 2.3% for memory CD4, and less than 0.5% for memory CD8. Sampling was restricted to blood, and TCR repertoires in tissues likely differ from the TCR repertoires found in blood. Higher generation probabilities were observed for clonotypes shared by all four sorted-subset donors than for non-shared clonotypes. Estimated clonotype richness was generally larger for naive than for memory subsets. Incomplete sequencing was indicated by rarefaction of sorted-subset datasets, despite the large sequencing depth. Based on pairwise subsampling, the degree of clonotype sharing among donors was expected to be affected by sequencing depth.

Using the deep immunoSEQ assay, multiplex PCR amplified TCR CDR3 regions from genomic DNA. Extracted genomic DNA from each cell subset was spread evenly across all wells of several immunoSEQ 96-well plates, with each plate serving as a replicate. For sorted subsets, each replicate PCR was loaded with around 200 ng genomic DNA, equivalent to some 27,000 T cell genomes. Purified libraries were measured with a Qubit 3.0 fluorometer, size-checked on a Bioanalyzer 2100, and measured again with the KAPA Library Quantification kit. Each immunoSEQ 96-well plate was sequenced on its own single-read 150-cycle Illumina NextSeq 550 flow cell. In the paper's pipeline: The immunoSEQ output contained only junctional sequences without quality scores, so filtering could not match that applied to full-length reads. Sequences were annotated with PyIR, a Python wrapper for IgBLAST v1.9, using IMGT germline references to assign V/J genes and CDR3. Reads were filtered out if the reads had weak V/J assignments (E-value above 1e-6), no CDR3, stop codons, out-of-frame junctions, or ambiguous translated residues. V3J clonotypes were defined as sequences sharing the same inferred V gene, J gene, and CDR3 amino acid sequence. To compute the percentage overlap between repertoires, the number of shared unique clonotypes was divided by the size of the smaller repertoire. Three approaches were used to assess repertoire richness: RTK rarefaction, the Chao1 estimator, and Recon v2.1 estimates of unobserved clonotypes. For all TCRbeta clonotypes obtained by the gDNA method from a handful of donors, generation probabilities were computed with OLGA. The table was pulled from immuneACCESS by TCRdb, which kept in-frame rearrangements only. Such tables lose some clones; where checked, under half of the loss comes from unresolved V genes, and the rest has no known cause. Clone size and V and J calls were adopted from that table, with D and trimming inferred from the DNA. This sample holds under 1,100,000 clones; about 80% were observed only once. The top ten clones comprise 0.6% to 0.7% of the sample.

On this clone: Its cognate antigen has yet to be identified. No per-base quality is available; no much larger clone lies one base away.

The donors were healthy, HIV-negative adults who had no recently reported acute infections or vaccinations. All donors were Caucasian adults living in Nashville, Tennessee, USA. Magnetic negative selection was used to enrich CD4+ T cells, after which naive cells were positively selected on CD45RA and the negative fraction became the memory subset. Blood was collected by leukapheresis, and PBMCs were isolated by Ficoll-Histopaque density gradient centrifugation and then cryopreserved in liquid nitrogen vapor phase. Analytical flow cytometry was used to check the purity and quantity of every magnetically sorted T cell population. Genomic DNA was isolated from each sorted fraction and quantified by UV absorbance on a Nanodrop 2000c. The CDR3, from cysteine to phenylalanine, totals 15 residues. The entry retains the CDR3 DNA only, 45 bases that are in frame from base 1. CDR1 and CDR2 are drawn from the germline V gene: MDHEN, SYDVKM. Ends trimmed: V by 2 bases, J by 3 bases; bases unmatched to a gene: 2.

The receptor chain draws on TRBV28 and TRBJ1-2, with 11 middle bases fitting TRBD1. Sequenced input: memory CD4+ T cells from PBMCs. The cell subset or site label on this specimen signifies: CD45RA-negative fraction. The origin of this receptor is a man aged 18 to 30 in good health. Some clones in this sample may be carry-over from other donors' samples. The nucleotide sequence reads TGTGCCAGCAGTTTACCGGGACAGGGGGACTATGGCTACACCTTC. Its translation reads: CASSLPGQGDYGYTF.